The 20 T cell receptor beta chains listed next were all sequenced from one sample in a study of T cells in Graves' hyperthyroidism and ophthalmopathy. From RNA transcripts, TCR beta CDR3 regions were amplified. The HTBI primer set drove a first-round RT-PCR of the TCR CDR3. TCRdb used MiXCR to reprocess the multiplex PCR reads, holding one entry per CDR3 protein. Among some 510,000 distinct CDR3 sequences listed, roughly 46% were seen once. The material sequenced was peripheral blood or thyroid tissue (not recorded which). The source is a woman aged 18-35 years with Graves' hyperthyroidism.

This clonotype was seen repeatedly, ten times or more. The CDR3 protein is CASRDILSYEQYF. The CDR3 DNA reads TGTGCCAGCAGAGACATTCTTTCCTACGAGCAGTACTTC. The chain couples TRBV2 to TRBJ2-7; no reliable D call. Per germline, CDR1 SNHLY and CDR2 FYNNEI. The V and J ends lost 6 bases and 1 base respectively, with 10 bases between them. The CDR3 covers 13 residues.

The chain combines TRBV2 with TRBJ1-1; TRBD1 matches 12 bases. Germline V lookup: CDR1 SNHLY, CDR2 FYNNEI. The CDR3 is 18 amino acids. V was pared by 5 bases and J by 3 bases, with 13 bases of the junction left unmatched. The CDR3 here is CASSSSGTGGFQDTEAFF. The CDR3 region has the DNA TGTGCCAGCAGTTCTTCCGGGACAGGGGGCTTCCAGGACACTGAAGCTTTCTTT.

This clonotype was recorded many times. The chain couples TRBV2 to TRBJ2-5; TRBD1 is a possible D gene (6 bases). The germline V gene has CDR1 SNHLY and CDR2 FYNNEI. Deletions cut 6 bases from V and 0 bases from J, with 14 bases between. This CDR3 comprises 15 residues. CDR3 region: CASSEQGAYQETQYF. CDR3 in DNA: TGTGCCAGCAGCGAACAGGGAGCGTACCAAGAGACCCAGTACTTC. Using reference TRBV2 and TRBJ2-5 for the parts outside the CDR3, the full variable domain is EPEVTQTPSHQVTQMGQEVILRCVPISNHLYFYWYRQILGQKVEFLVSFYNNEISEKSEIFDDQFSVERPDGSNFTLKIRSTKLEDSAMYFCASSEQGAYQETQYFGPGTRLLVL.

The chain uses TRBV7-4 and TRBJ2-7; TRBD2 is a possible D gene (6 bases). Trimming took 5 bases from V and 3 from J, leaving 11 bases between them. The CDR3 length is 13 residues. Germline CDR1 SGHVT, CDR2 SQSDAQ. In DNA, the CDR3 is TGTGCCAGCAGCATTAGCGGTAACTACGAGCAGTACTTC. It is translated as CASSISGNYEQYF.

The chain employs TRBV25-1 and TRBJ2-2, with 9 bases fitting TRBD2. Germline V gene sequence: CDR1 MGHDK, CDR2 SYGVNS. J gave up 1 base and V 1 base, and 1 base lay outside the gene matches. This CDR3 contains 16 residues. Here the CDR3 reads CASSELAGENTGELFF. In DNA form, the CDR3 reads TGTGCCAGCAGTGAATTAGCGGGGGAGAACACCGGGGAGCTGTTTTTT.

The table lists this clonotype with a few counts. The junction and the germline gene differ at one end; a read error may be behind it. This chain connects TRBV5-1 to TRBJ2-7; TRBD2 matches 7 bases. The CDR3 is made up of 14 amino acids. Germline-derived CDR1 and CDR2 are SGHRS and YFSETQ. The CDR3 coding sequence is TGTGCCAGCAGCTTGCGGGGAGGGGCCTACGAGCAGTACTTC. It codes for CASSLRGGAYEQYF.

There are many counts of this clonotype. CDR3: CATSKGDSNQPQHF. In nucleotides, the CDR3 is TGTGCCACCAGCAAAGGGGATAGCAATCAGCCCCAGCATTTT. V is TRBV15 and J is TRBJ1-5; tentatively, D is TRBD1 (5 bases). Trimming took 4 bases from V and 0 from J, leaving 7 bases between them. This CDR3 has 14 amino acids. CDR1 LNHNV and CDR2 YYDKDF come from the germline V gene (reference sequence).

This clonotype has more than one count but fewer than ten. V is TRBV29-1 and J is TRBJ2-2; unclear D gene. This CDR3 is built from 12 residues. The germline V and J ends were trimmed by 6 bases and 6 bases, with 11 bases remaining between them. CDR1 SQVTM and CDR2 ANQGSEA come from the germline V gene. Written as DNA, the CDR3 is TGCAGCGTCCCGGACGGGTCCGGGGAGCTGTTTTTT. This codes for CSVPDGSGELFF.

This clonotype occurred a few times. In DNA, the CDR3 is TGTGCCAGCAGAACAAACGACAGGGCTGTTTCGCGTCAGCCCCAGCATTTT. It codes for CASRTNDRAVSRQPQHF. The chain recombines TRBV10-3 with TRBJ1-5, with 7 nucleotides matching TRBD1. The germline V gene has CDR1 ENHRY and CDR2 SYGVKD. With V trimmed by 10 bases and J by 6 bases, 21 bases remained unmatched. The CDR3 covers 17 residues.

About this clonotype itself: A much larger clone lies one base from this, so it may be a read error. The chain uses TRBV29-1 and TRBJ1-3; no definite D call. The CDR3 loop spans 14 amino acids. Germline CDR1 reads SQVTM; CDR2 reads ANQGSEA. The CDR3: CSVEDRGSGNTVYF. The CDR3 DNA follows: TGCAGCGTCGAGGACCGAGGATCTGGAAACACCGTATATTTT.

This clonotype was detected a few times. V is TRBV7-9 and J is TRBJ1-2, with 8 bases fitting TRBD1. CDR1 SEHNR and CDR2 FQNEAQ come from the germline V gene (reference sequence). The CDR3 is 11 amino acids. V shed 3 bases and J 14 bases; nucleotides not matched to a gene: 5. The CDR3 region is CASSFDRGETF. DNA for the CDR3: TGTGCCAGCAGCTTTGACAGGGGTGAGACCTTC.

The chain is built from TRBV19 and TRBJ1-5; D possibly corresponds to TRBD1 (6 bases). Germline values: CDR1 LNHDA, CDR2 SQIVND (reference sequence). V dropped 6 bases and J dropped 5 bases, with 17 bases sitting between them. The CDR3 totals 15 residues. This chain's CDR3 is CASSGGGRGDQPQHF. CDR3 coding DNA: TGTGCCAGTAGCGGAGGGGGACGGGGGGATCAGCCCCAGCATTTT.

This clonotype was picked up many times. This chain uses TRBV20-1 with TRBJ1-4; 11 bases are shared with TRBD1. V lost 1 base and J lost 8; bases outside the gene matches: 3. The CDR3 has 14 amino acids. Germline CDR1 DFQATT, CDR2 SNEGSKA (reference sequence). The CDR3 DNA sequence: TGCAGTGCTAGAGCGGACAGGGGGCAGGAAAAACTGTTTTTT. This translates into CSARADRGQEKLFF.

CDR3 residues: CASSQNRWGPSQETQYF. The CDR3 DNA reads TGTGCCAGCAGCCAAAACCGGTGGGGGCCCTCCCAGGAGACCCAGTACTTC. This chain connects TRBV7-2 to TRBJ2-5; D might be TRBD1 (6 bases). V gave up 5 bases and J gave up 5 bases, with 24 bases separating them. CDR3 length: 17 residues. Germline CDR1 and CDR2: SGHTA and FQGNSA.

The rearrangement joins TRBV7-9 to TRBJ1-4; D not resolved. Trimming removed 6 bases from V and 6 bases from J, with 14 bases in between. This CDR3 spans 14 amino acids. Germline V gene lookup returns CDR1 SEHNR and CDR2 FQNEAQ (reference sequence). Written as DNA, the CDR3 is TGTGCCAGCAGTTCCGGCGCCGGAGATGAAAAACTGTTTTTT. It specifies CASSSGAGDEKLFF.

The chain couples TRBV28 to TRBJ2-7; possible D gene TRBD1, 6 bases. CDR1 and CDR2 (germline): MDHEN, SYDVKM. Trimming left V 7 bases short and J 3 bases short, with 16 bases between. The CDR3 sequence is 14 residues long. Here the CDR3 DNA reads TGTGCCAGCAACTCCAGGGGACACAACTACGAGCAGTACTTC. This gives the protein CASNSRGHNYEQYF.

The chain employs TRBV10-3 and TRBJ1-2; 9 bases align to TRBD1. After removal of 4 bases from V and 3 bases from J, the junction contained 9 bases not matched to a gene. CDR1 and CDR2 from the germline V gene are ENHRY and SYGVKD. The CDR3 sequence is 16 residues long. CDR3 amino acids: CAISARDRATDYGYTF. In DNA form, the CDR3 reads TGTGCCATCAGTGCCCGGGACAGGGCCACGGACTATGGCTACACCTTC.

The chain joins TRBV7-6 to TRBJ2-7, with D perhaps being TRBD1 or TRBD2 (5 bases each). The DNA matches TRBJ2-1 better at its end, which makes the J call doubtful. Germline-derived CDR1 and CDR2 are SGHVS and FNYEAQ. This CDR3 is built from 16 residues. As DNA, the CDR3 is TGTGCCAGCAGCCAAGTATTCGGGGACGGAACCAATGAGCAGTTCTTC. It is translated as CASSQVFGDGTNEQFF.

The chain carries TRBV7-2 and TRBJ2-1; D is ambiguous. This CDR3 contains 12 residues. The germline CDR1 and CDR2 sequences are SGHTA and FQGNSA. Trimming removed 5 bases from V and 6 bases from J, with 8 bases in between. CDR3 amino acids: CASSKSRNEQFF. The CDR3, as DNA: TGTGCCAGCAGCAAATCCCGCAATGAGCAGTTCTTC.

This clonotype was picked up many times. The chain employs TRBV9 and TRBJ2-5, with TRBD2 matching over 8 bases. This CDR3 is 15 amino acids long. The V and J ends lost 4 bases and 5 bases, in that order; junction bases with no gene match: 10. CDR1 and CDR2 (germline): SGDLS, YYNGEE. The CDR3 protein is CASSQSVAGWETQYF. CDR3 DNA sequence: TGTGCCAGCAGCCAGTCGGTAGCGGGATGGGAGACCCAGTACTTC.